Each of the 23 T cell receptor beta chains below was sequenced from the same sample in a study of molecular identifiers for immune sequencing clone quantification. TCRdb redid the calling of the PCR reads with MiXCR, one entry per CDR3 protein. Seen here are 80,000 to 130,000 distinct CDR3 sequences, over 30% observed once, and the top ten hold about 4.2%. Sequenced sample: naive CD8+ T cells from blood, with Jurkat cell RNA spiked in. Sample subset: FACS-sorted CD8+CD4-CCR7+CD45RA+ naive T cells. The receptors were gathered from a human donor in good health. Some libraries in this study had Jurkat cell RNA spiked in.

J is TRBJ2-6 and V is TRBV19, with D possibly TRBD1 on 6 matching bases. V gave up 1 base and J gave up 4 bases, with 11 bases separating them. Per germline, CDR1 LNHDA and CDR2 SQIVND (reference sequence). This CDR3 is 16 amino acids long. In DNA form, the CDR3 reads TGTGCCAGTAGTATAGTGGCAGGGGCCGGGGCCAACGTCCTGACTTTC. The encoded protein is CASSIVAGAGANVLTF. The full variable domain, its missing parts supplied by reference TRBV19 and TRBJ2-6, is DGGITQSPKYLFRKEGQNVTLSCEQNLNHDAMYWYRQDPGQGLRLIYYSQIVNDFQKGDIAEGYSVSREKKESFPLTVTSAQKNPTAFYLCASSIVAGAGANVLTFGAGSRLTVL.

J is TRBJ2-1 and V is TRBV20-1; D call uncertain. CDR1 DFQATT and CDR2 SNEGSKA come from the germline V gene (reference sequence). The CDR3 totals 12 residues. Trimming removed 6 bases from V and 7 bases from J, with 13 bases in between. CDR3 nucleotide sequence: TGCAGTGCCACCTTATTTCCGAATGAGCAGTTCTTC. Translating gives CSATLFPNEQFF.

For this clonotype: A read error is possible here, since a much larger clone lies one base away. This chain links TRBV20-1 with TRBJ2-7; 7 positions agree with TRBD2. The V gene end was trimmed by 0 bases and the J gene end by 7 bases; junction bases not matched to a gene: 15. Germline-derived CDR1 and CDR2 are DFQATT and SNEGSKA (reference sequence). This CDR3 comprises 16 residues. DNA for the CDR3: TGCAGTGCTAGAGAGCCCCCGGGACGCGGGAGAATTGAGCAGTACTTC. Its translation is CSAREPPGRGRIEQYF.

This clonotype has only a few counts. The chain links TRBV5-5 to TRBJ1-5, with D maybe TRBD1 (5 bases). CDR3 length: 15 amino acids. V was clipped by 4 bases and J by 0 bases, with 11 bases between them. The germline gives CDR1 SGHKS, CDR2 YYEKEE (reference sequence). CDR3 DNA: TGTGCCAGCAGCCTGCAGGGTCCTAGCAATCAGCCCCAGCATTTT. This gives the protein CASSLQGPSNQPQHF.

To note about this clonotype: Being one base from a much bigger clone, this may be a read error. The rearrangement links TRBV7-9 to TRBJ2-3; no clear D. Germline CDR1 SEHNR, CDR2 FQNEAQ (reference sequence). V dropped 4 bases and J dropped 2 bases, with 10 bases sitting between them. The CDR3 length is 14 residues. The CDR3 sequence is CASSYLRATDTQYF. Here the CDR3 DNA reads TGTGCCAGCAGCTATCTGAGAGCCACAGATACGCAGTATTTT.

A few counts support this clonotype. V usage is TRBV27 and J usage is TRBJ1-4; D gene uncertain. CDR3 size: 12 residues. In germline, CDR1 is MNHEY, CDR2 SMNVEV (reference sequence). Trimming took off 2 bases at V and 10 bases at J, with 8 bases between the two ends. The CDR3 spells CASSLGGGKLFF. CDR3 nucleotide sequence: TGTGCCAGCAGTTTAGGTGGAGGAAAACTGTTTTTT.

The chain's CDR3 is CSASPVGGYTF. In nucleotides, the CDR3 is TGCAGTGCTAGCCCCGTCGGGGGCTACACCTTC. The V and J genes are TRBV20-1 and TRBJ1-2; D call uncertain. Germline V CDR1 and CDR2: DFQATT, SNEGSKA (reference sequence). With 3 bases removed from V and 8 bases from J, the gap between germline ends came to 10 bases. The CDR3 consists of 11 residues.

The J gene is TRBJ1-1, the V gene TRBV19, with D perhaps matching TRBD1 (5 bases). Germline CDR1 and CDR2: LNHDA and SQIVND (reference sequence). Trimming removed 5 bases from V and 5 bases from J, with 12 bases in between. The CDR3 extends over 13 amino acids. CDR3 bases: TGTGCCAGTAGTCAAAGGGGTTTAACTGAAGCTTTCTTT. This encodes CASSQRGLTEAFF.

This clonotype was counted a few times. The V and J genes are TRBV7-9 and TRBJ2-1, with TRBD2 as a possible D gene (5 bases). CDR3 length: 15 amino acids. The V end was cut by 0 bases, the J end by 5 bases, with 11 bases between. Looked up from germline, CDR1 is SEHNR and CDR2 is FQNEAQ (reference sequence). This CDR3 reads CASSLALTIDNEQFF. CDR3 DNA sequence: TGTGCCAGCAGCTTAGCCCTGACTATTGACAATGAGCAGTTCTTC.

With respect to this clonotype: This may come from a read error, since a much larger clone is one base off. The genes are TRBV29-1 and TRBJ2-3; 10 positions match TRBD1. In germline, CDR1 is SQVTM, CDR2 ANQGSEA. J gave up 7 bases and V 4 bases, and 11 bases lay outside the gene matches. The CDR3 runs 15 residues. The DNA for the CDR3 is TGCAGCGTTGGGGGGTCCTCGACAGGGGGCAATACGCAGTATTTT. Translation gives CSVGGSSTGGNTQYF.

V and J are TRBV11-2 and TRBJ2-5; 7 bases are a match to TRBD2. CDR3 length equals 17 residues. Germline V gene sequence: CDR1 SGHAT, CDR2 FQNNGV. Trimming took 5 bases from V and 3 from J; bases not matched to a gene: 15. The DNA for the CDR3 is TGTGCCAGCAGCCTGAAGGGGTTGGGGCTAGCGGAAGAGACCCAGTACTTC. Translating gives CASSLKGLGLAEETQYF.

CDR3 in DNA: TGTGCCAGCAGCTTCTATGGTGGGGACAGATCCTACGAGCAGTACTTC. Protein sequence: CASSFYGGDRSYEQYF. V is TRBV7-8 and J is TRBJ2-7; 7 bases map to TRBD1. With V trimmed by 3 bases and J by 1 base, 9 bases remained unmatched. The germline V gene has CDR1 SGHVS and CDR2 FQNEAQ. The CDR3 has 16 amino acids.

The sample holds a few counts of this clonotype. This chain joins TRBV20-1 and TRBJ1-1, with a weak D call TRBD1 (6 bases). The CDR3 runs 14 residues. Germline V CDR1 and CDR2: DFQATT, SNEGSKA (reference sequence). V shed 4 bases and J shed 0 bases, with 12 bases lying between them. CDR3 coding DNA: TGCAGTGCTATTAGGGGGTTGGTGAACACTGAAGCTTTCTTT. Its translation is CSAIRGLVNTEAFF.

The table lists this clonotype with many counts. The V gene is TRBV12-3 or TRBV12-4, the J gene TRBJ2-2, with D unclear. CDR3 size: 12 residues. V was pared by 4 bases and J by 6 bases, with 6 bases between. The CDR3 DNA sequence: TGTGCCAGCAGTTCTTGGGCCGGGGAGCTGTTTTTT. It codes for CASSSWAGELFF.

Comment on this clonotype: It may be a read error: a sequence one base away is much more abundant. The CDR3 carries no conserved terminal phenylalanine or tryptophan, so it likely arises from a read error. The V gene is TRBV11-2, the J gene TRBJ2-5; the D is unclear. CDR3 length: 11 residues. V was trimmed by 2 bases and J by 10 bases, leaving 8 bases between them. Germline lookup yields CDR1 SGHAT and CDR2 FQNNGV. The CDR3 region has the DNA TGTGCCAGCAGCTTATCCAGTGACCAGTACTAC. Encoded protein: CASSLSSDQYY.

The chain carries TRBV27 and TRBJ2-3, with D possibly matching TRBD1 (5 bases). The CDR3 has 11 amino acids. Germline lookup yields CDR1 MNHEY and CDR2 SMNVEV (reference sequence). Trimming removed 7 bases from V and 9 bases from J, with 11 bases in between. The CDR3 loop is CASIGRGTQYF. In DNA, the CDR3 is TGTGCCAGCATAGGTAGGGGAACGCAGTATTTT.

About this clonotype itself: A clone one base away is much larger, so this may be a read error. The CDR3 region is CASSFQGFAGELVF. CDR3 nucleotides: TGTGCCAGCAGCTTCCAGGGGTTCGCCGGGGAGCTGGTTTTT. The chain couples TRBV7-9 to TRBJ2-2; weak D call: TRBD1 (6 bases). The CDR3 length is 14 residues. CDR1 is SEHNR and CDR2 is FQNEAQ in the germline V gene (reference sequence).

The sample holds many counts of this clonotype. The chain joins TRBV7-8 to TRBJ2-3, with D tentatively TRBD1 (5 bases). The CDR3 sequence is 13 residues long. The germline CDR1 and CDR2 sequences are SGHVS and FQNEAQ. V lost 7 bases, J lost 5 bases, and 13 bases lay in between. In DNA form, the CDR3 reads TGTGCCAGCACCCCAATTCAGGGAGATACGCAGTATTTT. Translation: CASTPIQGDTQYF.

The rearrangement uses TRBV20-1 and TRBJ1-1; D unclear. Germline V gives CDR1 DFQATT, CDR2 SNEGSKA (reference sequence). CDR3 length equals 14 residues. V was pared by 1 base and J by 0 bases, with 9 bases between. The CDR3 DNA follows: TGCAGTGCTAGAGTCTTGGCGTTGAACACTGAAGCTTTCTTT. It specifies CSARVLALNTEAFF.

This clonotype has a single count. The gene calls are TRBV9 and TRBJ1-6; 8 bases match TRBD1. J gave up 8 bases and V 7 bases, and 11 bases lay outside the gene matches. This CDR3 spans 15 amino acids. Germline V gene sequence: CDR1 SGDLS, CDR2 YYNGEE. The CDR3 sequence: CASDRGGGSDSPLHF. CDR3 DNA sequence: TGTGCCAGCGACAGGGGCGGGGGTAGCGATTCACCCCTCCACTTT.

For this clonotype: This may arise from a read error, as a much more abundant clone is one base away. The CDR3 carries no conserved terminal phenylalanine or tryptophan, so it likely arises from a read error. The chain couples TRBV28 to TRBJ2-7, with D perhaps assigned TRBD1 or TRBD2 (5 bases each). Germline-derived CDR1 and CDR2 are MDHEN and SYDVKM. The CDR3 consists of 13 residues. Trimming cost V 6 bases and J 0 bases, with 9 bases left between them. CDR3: CASRRDGSYEQYC. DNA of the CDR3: TGTGCCAGCAGACGGGACGGCTCCTACGAGCAGTACTGC.

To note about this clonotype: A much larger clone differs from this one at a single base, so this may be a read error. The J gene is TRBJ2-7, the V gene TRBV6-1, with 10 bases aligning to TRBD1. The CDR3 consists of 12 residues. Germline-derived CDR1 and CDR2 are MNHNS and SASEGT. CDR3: CASREGTGDQYF. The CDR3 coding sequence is TGTGCCAGCAGAGAAGGGACAGGGGATCAGTACTTC.

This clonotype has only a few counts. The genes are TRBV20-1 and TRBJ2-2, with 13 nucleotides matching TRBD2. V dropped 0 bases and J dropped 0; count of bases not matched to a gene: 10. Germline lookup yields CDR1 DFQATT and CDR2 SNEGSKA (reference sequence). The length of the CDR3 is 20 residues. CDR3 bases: TGCAGTGCTAGAGATGATTTGCGACTAGCGGGAGGTCCGAACACCGGGGAGCTGTTTTTT. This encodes CSARDDLRLAGGPNTGELFF.